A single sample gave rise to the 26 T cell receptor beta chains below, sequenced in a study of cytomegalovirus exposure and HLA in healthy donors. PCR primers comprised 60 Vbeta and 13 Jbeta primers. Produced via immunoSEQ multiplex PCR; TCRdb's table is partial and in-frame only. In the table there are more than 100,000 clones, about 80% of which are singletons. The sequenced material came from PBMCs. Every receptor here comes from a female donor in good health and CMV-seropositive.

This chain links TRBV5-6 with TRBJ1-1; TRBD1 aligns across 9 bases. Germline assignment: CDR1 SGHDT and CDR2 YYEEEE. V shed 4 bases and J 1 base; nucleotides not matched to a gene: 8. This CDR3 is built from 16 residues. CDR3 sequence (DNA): TGTGCCAGCAGCCGTCGCCGGACAGGGGAGAACACTGAAGCTTTCTTT. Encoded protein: CASSRRRTGENTEAFF. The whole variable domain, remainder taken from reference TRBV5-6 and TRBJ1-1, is DAGVTQSPTHLIKTRGQQVTLRCSPKSGHDTVSWYQQALGQGPQFIFQYYEEEERQRGNFPDRFSGHQFPNYSSELNVNALLLGDSALYLCASSRRRTGENTEAFFGQGTRLTVV.

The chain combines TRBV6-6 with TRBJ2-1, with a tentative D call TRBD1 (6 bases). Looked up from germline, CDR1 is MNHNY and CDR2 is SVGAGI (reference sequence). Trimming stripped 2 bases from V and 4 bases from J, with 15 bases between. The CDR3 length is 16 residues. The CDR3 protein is CASSYNGDIRYNEQFF. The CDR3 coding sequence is TGTGCCAGCAGTTACAATGGGGACATTAGGTACAATGAGCAGTTCTTC.

The CDR3 is CASKVNRGNYGYTF. The DNA of the CDR3 is TGTGCCAGCAAGGTAAACAGGGGAAACTATGGCTACACCTTC. J is TRBJ1-2 and V is TRBV2, with 7 bases matching TRBD1. J lost 2 bases, V lost 7 bases, and 7 bases had no gene match. The V gene's germline CDR1 is SNHLY and CDR2 FYNNEI. The CDR3 spans 14 residues.

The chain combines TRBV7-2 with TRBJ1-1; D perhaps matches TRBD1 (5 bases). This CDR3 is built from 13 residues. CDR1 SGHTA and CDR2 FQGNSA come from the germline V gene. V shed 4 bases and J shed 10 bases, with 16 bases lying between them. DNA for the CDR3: TGTGCCAGCAGCTCATCGCACAGGAGAGTAGCTTTCTTT. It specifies CASSSSHRRVAFF.

CDR3 residues: CASSATGSGGYTF. CDR3 in DNA: TGTGCCAGCAGCGCGACAGGATCGGGCGGCTACACCTTC. V and J are TRBV7-2 and TRBJ1-2; the D gene is possibly TRBD1 (6 bases). Germline V gene lookup returns CDR1 SGHTA and CDR2 FQGNSA. Trimming took off 5 bases at V and 8 bases at J, with 15 bases between the two ends. This CDR3 region has 13 residues.

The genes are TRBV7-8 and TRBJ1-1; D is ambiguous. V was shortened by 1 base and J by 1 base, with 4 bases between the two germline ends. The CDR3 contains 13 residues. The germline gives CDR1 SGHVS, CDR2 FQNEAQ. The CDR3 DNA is TGTGCCAGCAGCTTAGGAGAGAACACTGAAGCTTTCTTT. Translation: CASSLGENTEAFF.

The CDR3 loop is CASSPNRAYFMNTEAFF. The CDR3 bases are TGTGCCAGCTCCCCTAACAGGGCCTATTTCATGAACACTGAAGCTTTCTTT. The V gene is TRBV18, the J gene TRBJ1-1, with a weak D call TRBD1 (6 bases). The CDR3 runs to 17 residues. Germline assignment: CDR1 KGHSH and CDR2 LQKENI. Trimming took 6 bases from V and 0 from J, leaving 20 bases between them.

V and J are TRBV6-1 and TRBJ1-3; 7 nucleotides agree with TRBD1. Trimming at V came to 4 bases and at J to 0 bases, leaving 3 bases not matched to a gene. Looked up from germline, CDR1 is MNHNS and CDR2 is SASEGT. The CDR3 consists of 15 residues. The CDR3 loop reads CASSVGTVSGNTIYF. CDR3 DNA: TGTGCCAGCAGTGTGGGGACAGTCTCTGGAAACACCATATATTTT.

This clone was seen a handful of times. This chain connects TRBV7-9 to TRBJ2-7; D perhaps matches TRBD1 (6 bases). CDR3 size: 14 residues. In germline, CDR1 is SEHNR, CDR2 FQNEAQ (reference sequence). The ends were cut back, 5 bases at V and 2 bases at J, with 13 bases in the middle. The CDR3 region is CASSHPGTPYEQYF. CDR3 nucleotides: TGTGCCAGCAGCCACCCCGGGACACCCTACGAGCAGTACTTC. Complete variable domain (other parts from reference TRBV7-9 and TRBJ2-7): DTGVSQNPRHKITKRGQNVTFRCDPISEHNRLYWYRQTLGQGPEFLTYFQNEAQLEKSRLLSDRFSAERPKGSFSTLEIQRTEQGDSAMYLCASSHPGTPYEQYFGPGTRLTVT.

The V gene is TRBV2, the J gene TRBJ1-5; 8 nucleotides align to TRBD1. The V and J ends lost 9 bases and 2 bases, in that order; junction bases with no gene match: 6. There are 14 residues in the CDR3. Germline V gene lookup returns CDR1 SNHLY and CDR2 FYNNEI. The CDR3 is CASGQGAGNQPQHF. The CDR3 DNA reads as TGTGCCAGTGGTCAGGGGGCAGGCAATCAGCCCCAGCATTTT. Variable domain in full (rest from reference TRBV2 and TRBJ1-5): EPEVTQTPSHQVTQMGQEVILRCVPISNHLYFYWYRQILGQKVEFLVSFYNNEISEKSEIFDDQFSVERPDGSNFTLKIRSTKLEDSAMYFCASGQGAGNQPQHFGDGTRLSIL.

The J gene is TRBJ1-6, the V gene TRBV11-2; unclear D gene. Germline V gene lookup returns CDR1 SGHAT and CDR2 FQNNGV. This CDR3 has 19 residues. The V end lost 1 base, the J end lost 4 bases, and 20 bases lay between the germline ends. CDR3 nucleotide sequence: TGTGCCAGCAGCTTAGCCCCACGGGTGAGCAGAGAGTATAATTCACCCCTCCACTTT. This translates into CASSLAPRVSREYNSPLHF.

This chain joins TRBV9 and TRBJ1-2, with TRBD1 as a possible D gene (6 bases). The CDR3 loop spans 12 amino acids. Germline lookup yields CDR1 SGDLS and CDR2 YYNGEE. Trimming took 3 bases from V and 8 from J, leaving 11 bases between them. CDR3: CASSATGNGYTF. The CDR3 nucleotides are TGTGCCAGCAGCGCTACAGGGAACGGCTACACCTTC.

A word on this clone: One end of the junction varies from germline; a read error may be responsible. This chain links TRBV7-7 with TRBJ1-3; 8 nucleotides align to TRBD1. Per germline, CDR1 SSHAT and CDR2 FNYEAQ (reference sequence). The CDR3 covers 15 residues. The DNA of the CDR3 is TGTGCTAGCAGCGTGGGACAGGCGGTCGGAAACACCATATATTTT. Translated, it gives CASSVGQAVGNTIYF.

As DNA, the CDR3 is TGTGCCTGGGGACTAGCGGGGGGCCTCGAGACCCAGTACTTC. Its translation is CAWGLAGGLETQYF. The chain combines TRBV30 with TRBJ2-5, with 14 positions matching TRBD2. The CDR3 loop spans 14 amino acids. The J segment lost 5 bases and the V segment lost 5 bases, leaving 4 bases of the junction unmatched. Germline values: CDR1 GTSNPN, CDR2 SVGIG (reference sequence). Drawing the rest from reference TRBV30 and TRBJ2-5, the complete variable domain is SQTIHQWPATLVQPVGSPLSLECTVEGTSNPNLYWYRQAAGRGLQLLFYSVGIGQISSEVPQNLSASRPQDRQFILSSKKLLLSDSGFYLCAWGLAGGLETQYFGPGTRLLVL.

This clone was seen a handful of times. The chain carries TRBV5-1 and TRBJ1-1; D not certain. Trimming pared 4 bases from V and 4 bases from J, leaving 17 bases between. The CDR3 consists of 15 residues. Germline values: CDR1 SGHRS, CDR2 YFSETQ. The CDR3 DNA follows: TGCGCCAGCAGCCCCGGCGGTCGGGTGGGCACTGAAGCTTTCTTT. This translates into CASSPGGRVGTEAFF.

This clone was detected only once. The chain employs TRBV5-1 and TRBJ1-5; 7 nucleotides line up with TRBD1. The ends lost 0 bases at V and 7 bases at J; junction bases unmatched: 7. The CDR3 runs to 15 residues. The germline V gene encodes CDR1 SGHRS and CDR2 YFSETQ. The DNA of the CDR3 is TGCGCCAGCAGCTTGGATACAGGGGCCAGCCAGCCCCAGCATTTT. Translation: CASSLDTGASQPQHF. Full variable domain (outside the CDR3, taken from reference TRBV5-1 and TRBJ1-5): KAGVTQTPRYLIKTRGQQVTLSCSPISGHRSVSWYQQTPGQGLQFLFEYFSETQRNKGNFPGRFSGRQFSNSRSEMNVSTLELGDSALYLCASSLDTGASQPQHFGDGTRLSIL.

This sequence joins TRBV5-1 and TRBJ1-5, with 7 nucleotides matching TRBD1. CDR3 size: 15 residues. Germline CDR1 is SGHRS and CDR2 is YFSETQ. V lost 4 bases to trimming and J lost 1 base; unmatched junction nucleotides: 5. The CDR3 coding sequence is TGCGCCAGCAGCCTCGACAGGGCAAGCAATCAGCCCCAGCATTTT. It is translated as CASSLDRASNQPQHF.

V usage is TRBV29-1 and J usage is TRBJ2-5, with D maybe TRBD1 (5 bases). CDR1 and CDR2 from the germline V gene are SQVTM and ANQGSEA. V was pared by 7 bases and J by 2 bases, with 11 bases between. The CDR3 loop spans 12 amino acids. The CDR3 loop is CSAGRQQETQYF. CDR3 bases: TGCAGCGCTGGTAGACAGCAAGAGACCCAGTACTTC.

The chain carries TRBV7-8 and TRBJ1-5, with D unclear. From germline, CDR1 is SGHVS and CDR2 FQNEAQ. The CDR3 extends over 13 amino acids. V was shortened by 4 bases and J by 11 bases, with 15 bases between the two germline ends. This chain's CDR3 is CASSSRFGGSQHF. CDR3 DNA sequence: TGTGCCAGCAGCTCCCGGTTCGGAGGGTCCCAGCATTTT.

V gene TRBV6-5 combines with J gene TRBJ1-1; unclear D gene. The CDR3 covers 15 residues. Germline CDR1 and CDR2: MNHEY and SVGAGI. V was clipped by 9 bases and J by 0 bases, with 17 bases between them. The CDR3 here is CASFRGQVMNTEAFF. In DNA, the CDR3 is TGTGCCAGTTTCAGAGGGCAGGTGATGAACACTGAAGCTTTCTTT.

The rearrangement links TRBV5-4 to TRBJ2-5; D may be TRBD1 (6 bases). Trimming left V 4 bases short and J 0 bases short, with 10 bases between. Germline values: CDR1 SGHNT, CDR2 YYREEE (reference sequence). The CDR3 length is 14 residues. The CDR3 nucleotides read TGTGCCAGCAGCCTGGACAGTTACCAAGAGACCCAGTACTTC. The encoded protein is CASSLDSYQETQYF.

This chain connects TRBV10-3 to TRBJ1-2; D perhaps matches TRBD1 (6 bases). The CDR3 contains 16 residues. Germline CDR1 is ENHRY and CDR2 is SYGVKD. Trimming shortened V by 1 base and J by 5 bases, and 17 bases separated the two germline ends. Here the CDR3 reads CAISELTGPRRYGYTF. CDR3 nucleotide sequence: TGTGCCATCAGTGAGTTGACAGGCCCCAGACGATATGGCTACACCTTC.

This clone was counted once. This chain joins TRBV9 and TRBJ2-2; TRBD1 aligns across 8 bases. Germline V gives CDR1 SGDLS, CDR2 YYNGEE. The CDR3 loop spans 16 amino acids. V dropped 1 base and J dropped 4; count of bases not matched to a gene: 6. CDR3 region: CASSVKAGGGTGELFF. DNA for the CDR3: TGTGCCAGCAGCGTAAAGGCAGGGGGCGGCACCGGGGAGCTGTTTTTT.

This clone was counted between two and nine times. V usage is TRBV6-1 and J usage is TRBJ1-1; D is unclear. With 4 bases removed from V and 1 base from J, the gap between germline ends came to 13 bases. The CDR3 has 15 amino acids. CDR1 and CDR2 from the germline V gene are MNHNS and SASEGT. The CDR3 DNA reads TGTGCCAGCAGTGCAGGTTTTACCGGGAACACTGAAGCTTTCTTT. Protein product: CASSAGFTGNTEAFF.

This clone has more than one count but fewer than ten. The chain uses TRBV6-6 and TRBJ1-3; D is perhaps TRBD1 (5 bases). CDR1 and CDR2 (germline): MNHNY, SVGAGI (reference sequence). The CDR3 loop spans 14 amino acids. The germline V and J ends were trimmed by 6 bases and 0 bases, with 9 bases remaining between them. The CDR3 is CASSQDNSGNTIYF. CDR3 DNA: TGTGCCAGCAGCCAGGACAACTCTGGAAACACCATATATTTT.

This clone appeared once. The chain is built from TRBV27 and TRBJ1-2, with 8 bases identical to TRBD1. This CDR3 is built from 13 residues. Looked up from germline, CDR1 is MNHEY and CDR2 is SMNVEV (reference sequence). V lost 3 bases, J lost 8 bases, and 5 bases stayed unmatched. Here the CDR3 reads CASSFTGGWGYTF. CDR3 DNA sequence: TGTGCCAGCAGTTTTACAGGGGGATGGGGCTACACCTTC.